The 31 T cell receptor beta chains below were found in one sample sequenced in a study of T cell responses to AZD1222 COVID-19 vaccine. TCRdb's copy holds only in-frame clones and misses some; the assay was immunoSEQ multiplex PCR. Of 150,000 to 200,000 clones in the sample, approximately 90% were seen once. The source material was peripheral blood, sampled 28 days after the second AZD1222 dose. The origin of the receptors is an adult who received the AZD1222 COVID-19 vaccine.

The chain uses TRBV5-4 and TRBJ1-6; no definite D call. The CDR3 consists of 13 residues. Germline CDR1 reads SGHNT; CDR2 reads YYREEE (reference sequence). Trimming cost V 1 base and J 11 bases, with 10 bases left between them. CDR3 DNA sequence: TGTGCCAGCAGCTTGAGGGCCGAACCACCCCTCCACTTT. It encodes CASSLRAEPPLHF.

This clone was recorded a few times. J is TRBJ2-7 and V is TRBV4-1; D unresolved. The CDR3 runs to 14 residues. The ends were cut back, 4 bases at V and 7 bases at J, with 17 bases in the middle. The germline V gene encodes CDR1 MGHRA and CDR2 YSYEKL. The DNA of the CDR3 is TGCGCCAGCAGCCCCTGGAGAACTACCCAAGAGCAGTACTTC. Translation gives CASSPWRTTQEQYF.

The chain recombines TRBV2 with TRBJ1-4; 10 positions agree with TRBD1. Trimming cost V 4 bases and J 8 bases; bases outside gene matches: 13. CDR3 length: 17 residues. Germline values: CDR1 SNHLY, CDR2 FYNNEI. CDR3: CASSAPDRGTYTEKLFF. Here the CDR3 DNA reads TGTGCCAGCAGTGCCCCGGACAGGGGGACCTATACGGAAAAACTGTTTTTT.

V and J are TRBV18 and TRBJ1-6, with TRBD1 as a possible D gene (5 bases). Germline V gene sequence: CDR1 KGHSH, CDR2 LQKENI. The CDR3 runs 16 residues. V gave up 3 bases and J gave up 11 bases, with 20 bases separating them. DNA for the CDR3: TGTGCCAGCTCACCCCCCAGTGGGACGACGGAGGCACCCCTCCACTTT. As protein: CASSPPSGTTEAPLHF.

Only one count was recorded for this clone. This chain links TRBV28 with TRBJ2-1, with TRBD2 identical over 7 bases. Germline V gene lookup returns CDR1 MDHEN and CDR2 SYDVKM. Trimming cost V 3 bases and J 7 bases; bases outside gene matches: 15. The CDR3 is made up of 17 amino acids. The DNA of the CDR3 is TGTGCCAGCAGTTTTCGGGTGGAGGGCGGGAGAAGGAATGAGCAGTTCTTC. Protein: CASSFRVEGGRRNEQFF.

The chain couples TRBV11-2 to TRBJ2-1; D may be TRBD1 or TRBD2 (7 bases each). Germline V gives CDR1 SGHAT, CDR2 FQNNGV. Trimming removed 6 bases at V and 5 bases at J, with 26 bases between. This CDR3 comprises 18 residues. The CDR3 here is CASRHIAGDSVAHNEQFF. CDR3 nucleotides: TGTGCCAGCAGGCATATCGCGGGGGACAGTGTAGCCCACAATGAGCAGTTCTTC.

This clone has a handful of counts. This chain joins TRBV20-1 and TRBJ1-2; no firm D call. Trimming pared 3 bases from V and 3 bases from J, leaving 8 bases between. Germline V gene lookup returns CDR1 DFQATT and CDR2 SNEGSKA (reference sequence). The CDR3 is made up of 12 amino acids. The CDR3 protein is CSASRQDYGYTF. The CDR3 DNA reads TGCAGTGCTAGTCGCCAGGACTATGGCTACACCTTC.

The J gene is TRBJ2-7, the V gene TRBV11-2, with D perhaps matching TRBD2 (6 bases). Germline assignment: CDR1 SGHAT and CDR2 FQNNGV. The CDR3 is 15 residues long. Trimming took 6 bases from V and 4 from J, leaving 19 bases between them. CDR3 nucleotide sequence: TGTGCCAGCAGGCCGGGACTCCCAGGCCCGTACGAGCAGTACTTC. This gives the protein CASRPGLPGPYEQYF. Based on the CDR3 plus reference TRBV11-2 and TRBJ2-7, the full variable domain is EAGVAQSPRYKIIEKRQSVAFWCNPISGHATLYWYQQILGQGPKLLIQFQNNGVVDDSQLPKDRFSAERLKGVDSTLKIQPAKLEDSAVYLCASRPGLPGPYEQYFGPGTRLTVT.

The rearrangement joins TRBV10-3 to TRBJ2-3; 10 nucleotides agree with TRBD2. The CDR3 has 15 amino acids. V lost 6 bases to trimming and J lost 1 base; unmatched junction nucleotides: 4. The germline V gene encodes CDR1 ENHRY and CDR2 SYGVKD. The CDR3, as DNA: TGTGCCATCAGCCCCGGGACTAGCGGCACAGATACGCAGTATTTT. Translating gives CAISPGTSGTDTQYF.

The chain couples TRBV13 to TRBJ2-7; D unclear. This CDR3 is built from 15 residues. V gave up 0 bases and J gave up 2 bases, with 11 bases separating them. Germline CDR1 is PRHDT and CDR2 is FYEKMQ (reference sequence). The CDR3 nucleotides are TGTGCCAGCAGCTTAGGAGGCAGACCCACCTACGAGCAGTACTTC. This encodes CASSLGGRPTYEQYF.

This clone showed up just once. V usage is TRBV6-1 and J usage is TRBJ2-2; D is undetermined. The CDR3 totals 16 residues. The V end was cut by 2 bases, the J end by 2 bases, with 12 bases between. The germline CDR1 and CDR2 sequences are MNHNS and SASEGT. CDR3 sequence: CASSEMAASNTGELFF. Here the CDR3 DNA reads TGTGCCAGCAGTGAAATGGCAGCCTCTAACACCGGGGAGCTGTTTTTT.

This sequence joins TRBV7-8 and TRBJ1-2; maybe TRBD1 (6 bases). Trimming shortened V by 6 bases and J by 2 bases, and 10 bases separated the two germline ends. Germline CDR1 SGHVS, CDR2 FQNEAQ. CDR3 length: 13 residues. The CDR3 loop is CASSHRANYGYTF. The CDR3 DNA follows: TGTGCCAGCAGTCACAGGGCCAACTATGGCTACACCTTC.

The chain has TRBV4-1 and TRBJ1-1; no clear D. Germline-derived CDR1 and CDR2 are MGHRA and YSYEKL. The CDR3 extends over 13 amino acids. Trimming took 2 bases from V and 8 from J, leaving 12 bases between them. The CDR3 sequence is CASSQLPDAEAFF. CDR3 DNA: TGCGCCAGCAGCCAACTACCCGATGCCGAAGCTTTCTTT.

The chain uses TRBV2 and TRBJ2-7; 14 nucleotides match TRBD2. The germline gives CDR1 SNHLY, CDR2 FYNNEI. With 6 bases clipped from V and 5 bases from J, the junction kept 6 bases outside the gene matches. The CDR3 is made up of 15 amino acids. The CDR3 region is CASRTSGGANDEQYF. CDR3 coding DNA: TGTGCCAGCAGGACTAGCGGGGGGGCCAATGACGAGCAGTACTTC.

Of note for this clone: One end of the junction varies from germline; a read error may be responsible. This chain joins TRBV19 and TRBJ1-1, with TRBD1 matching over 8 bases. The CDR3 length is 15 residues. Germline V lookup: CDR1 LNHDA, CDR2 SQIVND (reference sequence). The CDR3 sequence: CASMGTGGENPEAFF. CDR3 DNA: TGTGCCAGTATGGGTACAGGGGGGGAGAACCCTGAAGCTTTCTTT.

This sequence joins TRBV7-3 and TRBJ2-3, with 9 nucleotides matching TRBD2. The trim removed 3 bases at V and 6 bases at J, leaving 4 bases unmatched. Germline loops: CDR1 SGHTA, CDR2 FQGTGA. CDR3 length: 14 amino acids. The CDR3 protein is CASSFAGGPDTQYF. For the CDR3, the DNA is TGTGCCAGCAGCTTTGCGGGAGGGCCGGATACGCAGTATTTT.

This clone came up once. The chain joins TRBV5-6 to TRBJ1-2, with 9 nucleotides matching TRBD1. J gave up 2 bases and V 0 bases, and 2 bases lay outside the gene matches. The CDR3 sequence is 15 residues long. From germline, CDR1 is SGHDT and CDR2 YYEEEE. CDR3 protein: CASSLGDRGNYGYTF. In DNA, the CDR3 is TGTGCCAGCAGCTTGGGTGACAGGGGGAACTATGGCTACACCTTC.

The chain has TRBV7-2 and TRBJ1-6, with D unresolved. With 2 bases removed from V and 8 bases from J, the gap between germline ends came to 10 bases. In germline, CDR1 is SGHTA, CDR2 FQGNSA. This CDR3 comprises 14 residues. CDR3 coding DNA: TGTGCCAGCAGCTTACTCGGTAGCGATTCACCCCTCCACTTT. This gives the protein CASSLLGSDSPLHF.

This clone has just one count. In DNA form, the CDR3 reads TGCGCCAGCGGCCTTGGGGGATACCCCTACGAGCAGTACTTC. This sequence encodes CASGLGGYPYEQYF. V usage is TRBV5-1 and J usage is TRBJ2-7; TRBD1 or TRBD2 may be the D gene (5 bases each). Trimming pared 7 bases from V and 2 bases from J, leaving 16 bases between. Germline V CDR1 and CDR2: SGHRS, YFSETQ. This CDR3 region has 14 residues.

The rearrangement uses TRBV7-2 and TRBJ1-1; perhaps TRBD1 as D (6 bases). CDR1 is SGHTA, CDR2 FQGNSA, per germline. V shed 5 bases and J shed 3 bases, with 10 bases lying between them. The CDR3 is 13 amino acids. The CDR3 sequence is CASSRGTHTEAFF. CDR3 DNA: TGTGCCAGCAGCCGAGGGACACACACTGAAGCTTTCTTT.

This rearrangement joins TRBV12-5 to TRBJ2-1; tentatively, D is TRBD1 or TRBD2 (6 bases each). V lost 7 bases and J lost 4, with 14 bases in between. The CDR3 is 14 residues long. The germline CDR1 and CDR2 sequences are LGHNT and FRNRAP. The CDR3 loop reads CASAGGQPYNEQFF. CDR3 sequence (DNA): TGTGCTAGTGCCGGGGGACAACCATACAATGAGCAGTTCTTC.

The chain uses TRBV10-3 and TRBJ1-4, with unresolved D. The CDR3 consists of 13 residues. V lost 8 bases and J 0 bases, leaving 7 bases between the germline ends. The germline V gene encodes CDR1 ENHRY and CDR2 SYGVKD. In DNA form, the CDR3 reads TGTGCCATCGGGCACACAACTAATGAAAAACTGTTTTTT. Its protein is CAIGHTTNEKLFF.

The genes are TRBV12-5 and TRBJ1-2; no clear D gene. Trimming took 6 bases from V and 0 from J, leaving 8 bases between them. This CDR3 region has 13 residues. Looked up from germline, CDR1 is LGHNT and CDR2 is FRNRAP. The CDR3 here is CASGEPPNYGYTF. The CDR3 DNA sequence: TGTGCTAGTGGCGAACCACCTAACTATGGCTACACCTTC.

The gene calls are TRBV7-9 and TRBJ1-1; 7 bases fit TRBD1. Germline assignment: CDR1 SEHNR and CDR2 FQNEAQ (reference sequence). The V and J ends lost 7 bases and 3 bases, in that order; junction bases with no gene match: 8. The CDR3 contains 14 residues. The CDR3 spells CASTPGGGHTEAFF. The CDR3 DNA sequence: TGTGCCAGCACCCCAGGGGGGGGACACACTGAAGCTTTCTTT. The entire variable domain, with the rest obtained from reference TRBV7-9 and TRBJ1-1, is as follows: DTGVSQNPRHKITKRGQNVTFRCDPISEHNRLYWYRQTLGQGPEFLTYFQNEAQLEKSRLLSDRFSAERPKGSFSTLEIQRTEQGDSAMYLCASTPGGGHTEAFFGQGTRLTVV.

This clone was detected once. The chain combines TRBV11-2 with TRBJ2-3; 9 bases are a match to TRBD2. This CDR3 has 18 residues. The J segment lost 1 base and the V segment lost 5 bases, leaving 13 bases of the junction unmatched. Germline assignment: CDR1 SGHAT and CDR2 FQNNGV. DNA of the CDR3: TGTGCCAGCAGCCCCCGAGGCGGGGGGGCCTCTCGCACAGATACGCAGTATTTT. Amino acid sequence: CASSPRGGGASRTDTQYF. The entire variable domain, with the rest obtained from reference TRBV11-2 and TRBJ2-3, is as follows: EAGVAQSPRYKIIEKRQSVAFWCNPISGHATLYWYQQILGQGPKLLIQFQNNGVVDDSQLPKDRFSAERLKGVDSTLKIQPAKLEDSAVYLCASSPRGGGASRTDTQYFGPGTRLTVL.

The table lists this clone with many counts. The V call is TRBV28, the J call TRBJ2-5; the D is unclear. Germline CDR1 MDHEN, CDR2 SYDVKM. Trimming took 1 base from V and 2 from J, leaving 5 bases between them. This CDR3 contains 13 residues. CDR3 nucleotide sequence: TGTGCCAGCAGTTTATTGGGTCAAGAGACCCAGTACTTC. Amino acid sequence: CASSLLGQETQYF.

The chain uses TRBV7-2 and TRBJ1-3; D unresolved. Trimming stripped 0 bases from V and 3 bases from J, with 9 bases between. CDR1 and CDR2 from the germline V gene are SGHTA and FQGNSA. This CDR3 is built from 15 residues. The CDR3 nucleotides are TGTGCCAGCAGCTTAGCCAGCGGGGTTGGAAACACCATATATTTT. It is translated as CASSLASGVGNTIYF.

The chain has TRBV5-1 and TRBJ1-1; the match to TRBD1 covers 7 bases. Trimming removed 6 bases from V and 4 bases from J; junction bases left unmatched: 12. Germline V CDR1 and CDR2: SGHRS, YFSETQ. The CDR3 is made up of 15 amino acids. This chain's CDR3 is CASKEGARRITEAFF. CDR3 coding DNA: TGCGCCAGCAAGGAGGGGGCGCGTAGGATCACTGAAGCTTTCTTT.

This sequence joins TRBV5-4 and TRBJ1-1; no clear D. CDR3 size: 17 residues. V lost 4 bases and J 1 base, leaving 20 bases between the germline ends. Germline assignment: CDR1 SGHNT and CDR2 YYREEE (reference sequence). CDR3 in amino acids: CASSPGLLGSKNTEAFF. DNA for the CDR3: TGTGCCAGCAGCCCCGGCCTTCTTGGTAGCAAGAACACTGAAGCTTTCTTT.

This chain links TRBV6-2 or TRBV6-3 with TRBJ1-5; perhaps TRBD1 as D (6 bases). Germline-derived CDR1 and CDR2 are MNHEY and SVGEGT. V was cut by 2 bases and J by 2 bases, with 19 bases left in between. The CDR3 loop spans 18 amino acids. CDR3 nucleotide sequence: TGTGCCAGCAGTTACCGGACGGACAGAATTGGGCGCAATCAGCCCCAGCATTTT. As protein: CASSYRTDRIGRNQPQHF.

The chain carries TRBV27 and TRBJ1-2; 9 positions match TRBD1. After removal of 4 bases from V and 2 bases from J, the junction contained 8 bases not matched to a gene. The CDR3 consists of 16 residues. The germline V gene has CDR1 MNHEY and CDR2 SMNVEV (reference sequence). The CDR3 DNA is TGTGCCAGCAGTTATACAGGGGGCGCGTGGAACTATGGCTACACCTTC. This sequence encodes CASSYTGGAWNYGYTF.